Presented here are 25 T cell receptor beta chains from one specimen sequenced in a study of T cell therapy after organ transplantation. Their recognized antigens are unknown. Libraries were prepared by immunoSEQ multiplex PCR; TCRdb keeps only in-frame clonotypes and omits some of them. The table has about 18,000 clones, approximately 83% seen once; the top ten hold around a third. Regarding time point: 20-29 weeks after completion of therapy. This specimen consisted of CD8+ T cells from blood, obtained after autologous CMV-specific T cell therapy. Every receptor here comes from a human patient who had received a solid organ transplant and had CMV disease. Some T cells may be the graft donor's.

The chain carries TRBV2 and TRBJ1-1; the D is unclear. This CDR3 comprises 15 residues. V was cut by 1 base and J by 0 bases, with 9 bases left in between. Germline-derived CDR1 and CDR2 are SNHLY and FYNNEI. The CDR3 spells CASSEGQEVNTEAFF. DNA for the CDR3: TGTGCCAGCAGTGAAGGGCAGGAGGTGAACACTGAAGCTTTCTTT. The whole variable domain, filled in from reference TRBV2 and TRBJ1-1, reads EPEVTQTPSHQVTQMGQEVILRCVPISNHLYFYWYRQILGQKVEFLVSFYNNEISEKSEIFDDQFSVERPDGSNFTLKIRSTKLEDSAMYFCASSEGQEVNTEAFFGQGTRLTVV.

J is TRBJ1-5 and V is TRBV6-5; no definite D call. There are 12 residues in the CDR3. CDR1 and CDR2 from the germline V gene are MNHEY and SVGAGI. Trimming took 6 bases from V and 4 from J, leaving 7 bases between them. The CDR3 sequence: CASRTQNQPQHF. DNA of the CDR3: TGTGCCAGCAGGACCCAAAATCAGCCCCAGCATTTT.

The V gene is TRBV9, the J gene TRBJ2-1, with D tentatively TRBD2 (5 bases). The V gene's germline CDR1 is SGDLS and CDR2 YYNGEE. This CDR3 is 13 amino acids long. Between the trimmed V and J ends, which lost 0 bases and 10 bases, there was a span of 11 bases. CDR3 bases: TGTGCCAGCAGCGTAGGGCCCCGGGGAGAGCAGTTCTTC. Protein product: CASSVGPRGEQFF.

The gene calls are TRBV5-6 and TRBJ2-5; D is perhaps TRBD2 (5 bases). This CDR3 comprises 13 residues. From germline, CDR1 is SGHDT and CDR2 YYEEEE. Trimming took off 3 bases at V and 3 bases at J, with 9 bases between the two ends. The CDR3 DNA reads as TGTGCCAGCAGCTATGACTATAAAGAGACCCAGTACTTC. It yields the protein CASSYDYKETQYF.

The chain has TRBV7-9 and TRBJ1-5; D call uncertain. Trimming removed 4 bases from V and 6 bases from J, with 7 bases in between. This CDR3 has 12 residues. From germline, CDR1 is SEHNR and CDR2 FQNEAQ (reference sequence). The CDR3 region is CASSSGGQPQHF. CDR3 nucleotide sequence: TGTGCCAGCAGCTCGGGAGGTCAGCCCCAGCATTTT.

This chain links TRBV11-2 with TRBJ2-1; TRBD2 matches 7 bases. The CDR3 has 17 amino acids. Unmatched junction bases numbered 14, after V lost 4 bases and J lost 5 bases. The germline V gene has CDR1 SGHAT and CDR2 FQNNGV. CDR3 region: CASSSSPQRDPDNEQFF. The CDR3 nucleotides read TGTGCCAGCAGCTCCTCCCCCCAGCGGGACCCAGACAATGAGCAGTTCTTC.

The chain employs TRBV2 and TRBJ2-3; D remains ambiguous. Looked up from germline, CDR1 is SNHLY and CDR2 is FYNNEI. Trimming shortened V by 9 bases and J by 3 bases, and 22 bases separated the two germline ends. CDR3 length: 16 amino acids. The CDR3 bases are TGTGCCAGTAAAGTCGTAGGTGAACTTTTAACAGATACGCAGTATTTT. This sequence encodes CASKVVGELLTDTQYF.

The chain combines TRBV4-3 with TRBJ2-5, with 7 bases fitting TRBD1. The CDR3 contains 16 residues. Trimming at V came to 5 bases and at J to 3 bases, leaving 12 bases not matched to a gene. CDR1 and CDR2 (germline): LGHNA, YSLEER. DNA for the CDR3: TGCGCCAGCAGCGGAAGCCTGGGGCAGGGGGAAGAGACCCAGTACTTC. Amino acid sequence: CASSGSLGQGEETQYF.

The chain links TRBV23-1 to TRBJ1-2; D perhaps matches TRBD1 (5 bases). TRBV23-1 falls under the ORF class, with uncertain function. The V end was cut by 4 bases, the J end by 5 bases, with 17 bases between. This CDR3 region has 15 residues. CDR3 sequence: CASSLEGILRYGYTF. The CDR3 DNA reads TGCGCCAGCAGTCTAGAGGGGATTCTTCGGTATGGCTACACCTTC.

The chain is built from TRBV10-3 and TRBJ2-5; 7 bases match TRBD2. Germline loops: CDR1 ENHRY, CDR2 SYGVKD. V lost 4 bases and J lost 2; bases outside the gene matches: 7. The CDR3 totals 15 residues. The CDR3 bases are TGTGCCATCAGTGTTCTTGGGGGGGGGCAAGAGACCCAGTACTTC. This codes for CAISVLGGGQETQYF.

The rearrangement uses TRBV4-1 and TRBJ2-1; D unclear. Germline V CDR1 and CDR2: MGHRA, YSYEKL. The V end was cut by 3 bases, the J end by 9 bases, with 9 bases between. The CDR3 loop spans 12 amino acids. The CDR3 protein is CASSHSISEQFF. The CDR3 DNA reads as TGCGCCAGCAGCCACAGCATCTCTGAGCAGTTCTTC.

The chain links TRBV10-3 to TRBJ2-1; 11 bases match TRBD2. CDR3 length: 17 amino acids. V lost 4 bases to trimming and J lost 5 bases; unmatched junction nucleotides: 10. Germline V CDR1 and CDR2: ENHRY, SYGVKD. The CDR3 sequence is CAISGALAGGYDNEQFF. DNA for the CDR3: TGTGCCATCAGTGGTGCCCTAGCGGGAGGCTACGACAATGAGCAGTTCTTC.

The chain has TRBV6-1 and TRBJ2-7; D gene unclear. Germline V gene lookup returns CDR1 MNHNS and CDR2 SASEGT. The CDR3 extends over 11 amino acids. Deletions cut 6 bases from V and 3 bases from J, with 6 bases between. DNA of the CDR3: TGTGCCAGCAGCTTGGGCTACGAGCAGTACTTC. It codes for CASSLGYEQYF.

The CDR3 region is CASSRGVAGRHEKLFF. In DNA form, the CDR3 reads TGCGCCAGCAGCCGGGGGGTGGCAGGGAGGCATGAAAAACTGTTTTTT. This sequence joins TRBV4-3 and TRBJ1-4; weak D call: TRBD1 (5 bases). This CDR3 comprises 16 residues. CDR1 and CDR2 from the germline V gene are LGHNA and YSLEER. V was trimmed by 4 bases and J by 6 bases, leaving 18 bases between them.

The genes are TRBV4-2 and TRBJ2-5, with TRBD2 matching over 11 bases. This CDR3 spans 16 amino acids. Germline V gene sequence: CDR1 LGHNA, CDR2 YNFKEQ. J lost 5 bases, V lost 1 base, and 6 bases had no gene match. DNA of the CDR3: TGTGCCAGCAGCCAAGCTCTAGCGGGGGGCCGGGAGACCCAGTACTTC. It specifies CASSQALAGGRETQYF.

The chain links TRBV10-3 to TRBJ1-2; D not resolved. The germline CDR1 and CDR2 sequences are ENHRY and SYGVKD. The V and J ends lost 0 bases and 6 bases respectively, with 14 bases between them. This CDR3 has 15 amino acids. CDR3 bases: TGTGCCATCAGTGAGTCTATGGGGATCGGGCATGGCTACACCTTC. Its translation is CAISESMGIGHGYTF.

The J gene is TRBJ2-3, the V gene TRBV6-1; 7 positions agree with TRBD1. The germline gives CDR1 MNHNS, CDR2 SASEGT. The V segment lost 0 bases and the J segment 4 bases; nucleotides outside the gene matches: 13. There are 18 residues in the CDR3. This CDR3 reads CASSEARAWTGEADTQYF. The CDR3 DNA sequence: TGTGCCAGCAGTGAAGCGAGGGCGTGGACAGGTGAGGCAGATACGCAGTATTTT.

This chain uses TRBV5-1 with TRBJ2-5, with D unresolved. This CDR3 region has 12 residues. V was shortened by 6 bases and J by 3 bases, with 9 bases between the two germline ends. The germline V gene encodes CDR1 SGHRS and CDR2 YFSETQ. The DNA of the CDR3 is TGCGCCAGCATTGGAGCAGAAGAGACCCAGTACTTC. Its protein is CASIGAEETQYF.

This chain connects TRBV10-2 to TRBJ1-2; TRBD1 aligns across 7 bases. The junction had 10 bases not matched to a gene; V was cut back by 6 bases and J by 6 bases. Germline V lookup: CDR1 WSHSY, CDR2 SAAADI. There are 14 residues in the CDR3. CDR3 sequence reads: CASSLEEDRDGYTF. In DNA, the CDR3 is TGCGCCAGCAGCTTGGAAGAAGACAGGGATGGCTACACCTTC.

V is TRBV27 and J is TRBJ1-4; TRBD1 agrees at 9 bases. Germline V gene sequence: CDR1 MNHEY, CDR2 SMNVEV (reference sequence). V was clipped by 7 bases and J by 7 bases; unmatched bases: 7. This CDR3 has 14 amino acids. As DNA, the CDR3 is TGTGCCAGCACCTTGCCGGGACAGGGTGAAAAACTGTTTTTT. Protein product: CASTLPGQGEKLFF.

This chain connects TRBV15 to TRBJ2-7, with D uncertain. V was clipped by 3 bases and J by 2 bases, with 11 bases between them. The length of the CDR3 is 14 residues. The germline CDR1 and CDR2 sequences are LNHNV and YYDKDF (reference sequence). CDR3 residues: CATSSGRIAYEQYF. In nucleotides, the CDR3 is TGTGCCACCAGCAGCGGACGCATAGCCTACGAGCAGTACTTC.

The chain couples TRBV27 to TRBJ2-1, with D unclear. Germline assignment: CDR1 MNHEY and CDR2 SMNVEV (reference sequence). This CDR3 is built from 10 residues. V lost 8 bases, J lost 4 bases, and 3 bases lay in between. CDR3 coding DNA: TGTGCCAGCGGGTACAATGAGCAGTTCTTC. Its protein product is CASGYNEQFF.

This chain links TRBV13 with TRBJ2-1; 10 bases are shared with TRBD2. The CDR3 contains 17 residues. Unmatched junction bases numbered 14, after V lost 5 bases and J lost 7 bases. Germline V lookup: CDR1 PRHDT, CDR2 FYEKMQ (reference sequence). CDR3 sequence reads: CASSPTPPSGSGNEQFF. CDR3 bases: TGTGCCAGCAGCCCTACCCCCCCTAGCGGGAGTGGAAATGAGCAGTTCTTC.

The V gene is TRBV13, the J gene TRBJ1-3; D remains ambiguous. Germline V gene lookup returns CDR1 PRHDT and CDR2 FYEKMQ (reference sequence). Trimming removed 3 bases from V and 0 bases from J, with 3 bases in between. The CDR3 sequence is 13 residues long. The CDR3 reads CASSLDSGNTIYF. In DNA form, the CDR3 reads TGTGCCAGCAGCTTGGACTCTGGAAACACCATATATTTT.

Worth noting for this clone: This sequence may be a read error, since a much larger clone differs from it by one base. This chain uses TRBV5-6 with TRBJ1-2; 9 nucleotides agree with TRBD1. Losses at the gene ends were 2 bases for V and 9 bases for J; bases not matched to a gene: 11. CDR1 SGHDT and CDR2 YYEEEE come from the germline V gene. The CDR3 spans 15 residues. The CDR3: CASSLIGQGLGSYTF. CDR3 nucleotides: TGTGCCAGCAGCTTAATTGGACAGGGGTTAGGTAGCTACACCTTC. Combining the CDR3 with reference TRBV5-6 and TRBJ1-2 gives the whole variable domain DAGVTQSPTHLIKTRGQQVTLRCSPKSGHDTVSWYQQALGQGPQFIFQYYEEEERQRGNFPDRFSGHQFPNYSSELNVNALLLGDSALYLCASSLIGQGLGSYTFGSGTRLTVV.